Shown below are 23 T cell receptor beta chains from a single sample sequenced in a study of PD-L1 blockade in urothelial cancer. Sequenced by immunoSEQ multiplex PCR; TCRdb stores in-frame clones only, minus some. The sample records 40,000 or so clones, 70% to 85% being singletons. The sequenced sample was PBMCs, obtained around atezolizumab (anti-PD-L1) treatment. These receptors originate from a man aged 60 to 75 with urothelial cancer.

The V gene is TRBV28, the J gene TRBJ1-5, with TRBD1 matching 12 bases. The CDR3 covers 16 residues. The trim removed 5 bases at V and 5 bases at J, leaving 7 bases unmatched. Germline V lookup: CDR1 MDHEN, CDR2 SYDVKM. CDR3 coding DNA: TGTGCCAGCAGTCACCGGGACAGGGGGCGGTATCAGCCCCAGCATTTT. It yields the protein CASSHRDRGRYQPQHF.

The chain couples TRBV6-1 to TRBJ1-2; D unresolved. Per the germline V gene, CDR1 is MNHNS and CDR2 is SASEGT. This CDR3 has 13 amino acids. The V end was cut by 7 bases, the J end by 2 bases, with 11 bases between. As DNA, the CDR3 is TGTGCCAGCACCAAAACCCAGAACTATGGCTACACCTTC. This codes for CASTKTQNYGYTF.

V usage is TRBV19 and J usage is TRBJ2-7, with a weak D call TRBD1 (5 bases). The germline CDR1 and CDR2 sequences are LNHDA and SQIVND (reference sequence). The CDR3 is 16 amino acids. V lost 4 bases and J 2 bases, leaving 18 bases between the germline ends. The CDR3 reads CASSTADSVGAYEQYF. The CDR3 coding sequence is TGTGCCAGTAGTACAGCAGACAGCGTAGGGGCCTACGAGCAGTACTTC. Variable domain in full (rest from reference TRBV19 and TRBJ2-7): DGGITQSPKYLFRKEGQNVTLSCEQNLNHDAMYWYRQDPGQGLRLIYYSQIVNDFQKGDIAEGYSVSREKKESFPLTVTSAQKNPTAFYLCASSTADSVGAYEQYFGPGTRLTVT.

V gene TRBV5-4 combines with J gene TRBJ1-6; possibly TRBD1 for D (5 bases). This CDR3 has 14 amino acids. Germline CDR1 reads SGHNT; CDR2 reads YYREEE (reference sequence). The germline V and J ends were trimmed by 2 bases and 10 bases, with 13 bases remaining between them. This CDR3 reads CASSFSREESPLHF. The CDR3 DNA is TGTGCCAGCAGCTTCTCCAGGGAGGAATCACCCCTCCACTTT. Looking up the rest from reference TRBV5-4 and TRBJ1-6 gives the full variable domain: ETGVTQSPTHLIKTRGQQVTLRCSSQSGHNTVSWYQQALGQGPQFIFQYYREEENGRGNFPPRFSGLQFPNYSSELNVNALELDDSALYLCASSFSREESPLHFGNGTRLTVT.

V gene TRBV5-1 combines with J gene TRBJ2-3, with TRBD1 as a possible D gene (5 bases). Deletions cut 2 bases from V and 2 bases from J, with 12 bases between. This CDR3 has 15 residues. The V gene's germline CDR1 is SGHRS and CDR2 YFSETQ. The CDR3 region is CASSFIQDDTDTQYF. The CDR3 DNA sequence: TGCGCCAGCAGCTTTATACAGGACGACACAGATACGCAGTATTTT.

The chain couples TRBV15 to TRBJ1-3; no clear D. The CDR3 is made up of 13 amino acids. V gave up 5 bases and J gave up 4 bases, with 9 bases separating them. CDR1 is LNHNV, CDR2 YYDKDF, per germline (reference sequence). CDR3 sequence: CATSQREGNTIYF. DNA for the CDR3: TGTGCCACCAGCCAACGTGAGGGAAACACCATATATTTT.

The gene calls are TRBV28 and TRBJ2-2, with 8 bases matching TRBD2. CDR3 length: 17 amino acids. V gave up 4 bases and J gave up 3 bases; unmatched junction bases: 10. The germline V gene has CDR1 MDHEN and CDR2 SYDVKM. This chain's CDR3 is CASSSPSSGGYTGELFF. The CDR3 DNA reads TGTGCCAGCAGTTCCCCCTCAAGCGGGGGATACACCGGGGAGCTGTTTTTT.

The J gene is TRBJ2-3, the V gene TRBV19; D perhaps matches TRBD2 (6 bases). Trimming shortened V by 7 bases and J by 9 bases, and 14 bases separated the two germline ends. CDR3 length: 12 amino acids. The V gene's germline CDR1 is LNHDA and CDR2 SQIVND (reference sequence). The CDR3 protein is CASMTTSETQYF. The CDR3, as DNA: TGTGCCAGTATGACGACTAGTGAGACGCAGTATTTT.

The genes are TRBV5-1 and TRBJ2-3, with 7 bases fitting TRBD1. The CDR3 loop spans 13 amino acids. The germline V gene has CDR1 SGHRS and CDR2 YFSETQ. The junction had 5 bases not matched to a gene; V was cut back by 5 bases and J by 5 bases. The CDR3 loop reads CASRSTGIDTQYF. CDR3 DNA sequence: TGCGCCAGCAGGTCGACAGGGATAGATACGCAGTATTTT.

The V and J genes are TRBV9 and TRBJ2-7; D is unclear. The CDR3 sequence is 14 residues long. Germline lookup yields CDR1 SGDLS and CDR2 YYNGEE. Between the trimmed V and J ends, which lost 0 bases and 3 bases, there was a span of 10 bases. CDR3 protein: CASSVAPGYYEQYF. DNA for the CDR3: TGTGCCAGCAGCGTAGCTCCCGGGTACTACGAGCAGTACTTC.

The chain links TRBV5-1 to TRBJ2-1, with D unclear. Per the germline V gene, CDR1 is SGHRS and CDR2 is YFSETQ. Trimming shortened V by 4 bases and J by 5 bases, and 13 bases separated the two germline ends. CDR3 length equals 14 residues. The DNA for the CDR3 is TGCGCCAGCAGCCCCGGTAGCCGGGACAATGAGCAGTTCTTC. It translates to CASSPGSRDNEQFF. Complete variable domain (other parts from reference TRBV5-1 and TRBJ2-1): KAGVTQTPRYLIKTRGQQVTLSCSPISGHRSVSWYQQTPGQGLQFLFEYFSETQRNKGNFPGRFSGRQFSNSRSEMNVSTLELGDSALYLCASSPGSRDNEQFFGPGTRLTVL.

The rearrangement links TRBV5-5 to TRBJ2-5, with D maybe TRBD1 (5 bases). Germline V gene data show CDR1 as SGHKS and CDR2 as YYEKEE (reference sequence). The ends were cut back, 3 bases at V and 5 bases at J, with 14 bases in the middle. The CDR3 covers 14 residues. Here the CDR3 reads CASSWEGARETQYF. The CDR3, as DNA: TGTGCCAGCAGCTGGGAAGGGGCGCGGGAGACCCAGTACTTC. Variable domain in full (rest from reference TRBV5-5 and TRBJ2-5): DAGVTQSPTHLIKTRGQQVTLRCSPISGHKSVSWYQQVLGQGPQFIFQYYEKEERGRGNFPDRFSARQFPNYSSELNVNALLLGDSALYLCASSWEGARETQYFGPGTRLLVL.

The chain combines TRBV6-4 with TRBJ2-5; TRBD2 matches 7 bases. Germline V lookup: CDR1 MRHNA, CDR2 SNTAGT. V dropped 8 bases and J dropped 1; count of bases not matched to a gene: 10. The CDR3 length is 15 residues. CDR3 in DNA: TGTGCCAGCGGTGCGGGAGAAAATATCCAAGAGACCCAGTACTTC. Translating it yields CASGAGENIQETQYF.

This clone was seen only a few times. The V gene is TRBV9, the J gene TRBJ1-3; 7 bases map to TRBD1. The ends lost 4 bases at V and 0 bases at J; junction bases unmatched: 7. The CDR3 extends over 16 amino acids. Germline V gives CDR1 SGDLS, CDR2 YYNGEE. The CDR3 loop reads CASSPRGQSSGNTIYF. In DNA form, the CDR3 reads TGTGCCAGCAGCCCGCGGGGACAGTCCTCTGGAAACACCATATATTTT. The complete variable domain, with remaining parts taken from reference TRBV9 and TRBJ1-3, reads DSGVTQTPKHLITATGQRVTLRCSPRSGDLSVYWYQQSLDQGLQFLIQYYNGEERAKGNILERFSAQQFPDLHSELNLSSLELGDSALYFCASSPRGQSSGNTIYFGEGSWLTVV.

The CDR3 loop is CASSAGGQGGDGYTF. For the CDR3, the DNA is TGTGCCAGCAGTGCAGGGGGACAGGGAGGAGATGGCTACACCTTC. The gene calls are TRBV2 and TRBJ1-2; 9 nucleotides agree with TRBD1. The germline V gene has CDR1 SNHLY and CDR2 FYNNEI. This CDR3 comprises 15 residues. After removal of 4 bases from V and 6 bases from J, the junction contained 9 bases not matched to a gene.

This chain links TRBV5-1 with TRBJ1-2; D gene ambiguous. Looked up from germline, CDR1 is SGHRS and CDR2 is YFSETQ. The length of the CDR3 is 14 residues. Trimming shortened V by 0 bases and J by 1 base, and 7 bases separated the two germline ends. CDR3 region: CASSLEHLNYGYTF. The CDR3 DNA follows: TGCGCCAGCAGCTTGGAACACCTTAACTATGGCTACACCTTC.

This sequence joins TRBV4-1 and TRBJ2-7, with a tentative D call TRBD2 (6 bases). The germline V gene encodes CDR1 MGHRA and CDR2 YSYEKL. Trimming left V 1 base short and J 3 bases short, with 16 bases between. The CDR3 is made up of 16 amino acids. The CDR3: CASSQVPGLLGYEQYF. The CDR3 nucleotides read TGCGCCAGCAGCCAAGTTCCGGGACTGTTAGGCTACGAGCAGTACTTC.

V is TRBV6-1 and J is TRBJ2-5; 13 nucleotides agree with TRBD2. Trimming took 6 bases from V and 4 from J; bases not matched to a gene: 2. The length of the CDR3 is 14 residues. Germline CDR1 MNHNS, CDR2 SASEGT. CDR3 in amino acids: CASSGLAGVETQYF. The CDR3 region has the DNA TGTGCCAGCAGCGGACTAGCGGGGGTAGAGACCCAGTACTTC.

This clone showed up just a few times. The CDR3 loop reads CASTRQELDTQYF. Written as DNA, the CDR3 is TGTGCCAGCACCCGACAGGAATTAGATACGCAGTATTTT. The chain carries TRBV7-9 and TRBJ2-3; D might be TRBD1 (6 bases). The V and J ends lost 7 bases and 5 bases respectively, with 13 bases between them. This CDR3 comprises 13 residues. CDR1 and CDR2 from the germline V gene are SEHNR and FQNEAQ (reference sequence).

This clone was picked up one time. This sequence joins TRBV28 and TRBJ2-2, with a weak D call TRBD2 (5 bases). The germline CDR1 and CDR2 sequences are MDHEN and SYDVKM. The CDR3 extends over 16 amino acids. V was shortened by 6 bases and J by 4 bases, with 18 bases between the two germline ends. This chain's CDR3 is CASSPMPGGSTGELFF. CDR3 DNA: TGTGCCAGCAGCCCGATGCCGGGTGGGAGCACCGGGGAGCTGTTTTTT.

The gene calls are TRBV18 and TRBJ1-1; tentative D call: TRBD1 (5 bases). The CDR3 runs to 16 residues. From germline, CDR1 is KGHSH and CDR2 LQKENI. The ends were cut back, 5 bases at V and 2 bases at J, with 18 bases in the middle. The DNA for the CDR3 is TGTGCCAGCTCAATCTCTCAGGGCGGCGCAAACACTGAAGCTTTCTTT. It specifies CASSISQGGANTEAFF. Complete variable domain (other parts from reference TRBV18 and TRBJ1-1): NAGVMQNPRHLVRRRGQEARLRCSPMKGHSHVYWYRQLPEEGLKFMVYLQKENIIDESGMPKERFSAEFPKEGPSILRIQQVVRGDSAAYFCASSISQGGANTEAFFGQGTRLTVV.

The J gene is TRBJ2-7, the V gene TRBV6-1; D may be TRBD2 (5 bases). CDR1 MNHNS and CDR2 SASEGT come from the germline V gene. The V end was cut by 4 bases, the J end by 0 bases, with 10 bases between. The CDR3 covers 14 residues. The CDR3 DNA reads as TGTGCCAGCAGTGCGGACTGGAGCTCCTACGAGCAGTACTTC. It translates to CASSADWSSYEQYF.

The CDR3 spells CATSRDHQGVSQPQHF. The CDR3 DNA follows: TGTGCCACCAGCAGAGATCACCAGGGGGTTAGTCAGCCCCAGCATTTT. The chain carries TRBV15 and TRBJ1-5; TRBD1 matches 7 bases. V gave up 0 bases and J gave up 6 bases; unmatched junction bases: 8. Germline V gene data show CDR1 as LNHNV and CDR2 as YYDKDF (reference sequence). There are 16 residues in the CDR3.